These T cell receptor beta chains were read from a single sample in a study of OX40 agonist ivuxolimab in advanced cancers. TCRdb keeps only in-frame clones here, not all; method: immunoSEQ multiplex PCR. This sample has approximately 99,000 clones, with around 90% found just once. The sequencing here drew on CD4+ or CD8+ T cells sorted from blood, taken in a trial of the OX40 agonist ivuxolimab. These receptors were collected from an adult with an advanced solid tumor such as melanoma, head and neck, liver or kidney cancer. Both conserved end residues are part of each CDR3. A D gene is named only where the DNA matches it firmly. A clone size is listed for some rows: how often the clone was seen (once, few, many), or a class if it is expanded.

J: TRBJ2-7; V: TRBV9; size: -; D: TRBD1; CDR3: CASSERTGSSYEQYF; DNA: TGTGCCAGCAGCGAGAGGACAGGGAGCTCCTACGAGCAGTACTTC
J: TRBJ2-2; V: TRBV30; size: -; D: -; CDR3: CASSATGELFF; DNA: TGTGCCTCTTCGGCGACCGGGGAGCTGTTTTTT
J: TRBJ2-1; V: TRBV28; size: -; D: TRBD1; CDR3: CASSLNRGLVDTQFF; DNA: TGTGCCAGCAGTTTAAACAGGGGGCTCGTTGATACCCAGTTCTTC
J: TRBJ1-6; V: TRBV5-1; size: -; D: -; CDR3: CASSLVENSPLHF; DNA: TGCGCCAGCAGCTTGGTAGAGAATTCACCCCTCCACTTT
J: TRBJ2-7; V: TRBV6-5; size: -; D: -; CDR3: CASRQNSYEQYF; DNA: TGTGCCAGCCGACAAAACTCCTACGAGCAGTACTTC
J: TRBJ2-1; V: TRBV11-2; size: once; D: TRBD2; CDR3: CASSLGTSGYYNEQFF; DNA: TGTGCCAGCAGCTTAGGGACTAGCGGGTATTACAATGAGCAGTTCTTC
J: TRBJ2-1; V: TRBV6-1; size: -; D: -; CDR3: CASNRANEQFF; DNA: TGTGCCAGCAACAGGGCCAATGAGCAGTTCTTC
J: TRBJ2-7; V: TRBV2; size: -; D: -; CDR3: CASREELGGQVYEQYF; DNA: TGTGCCAGCAGAGAAGAGTTGGGCGGCCAAGTTTACGAGCAGTACTTC
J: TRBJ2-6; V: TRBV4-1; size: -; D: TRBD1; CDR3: CASSHMQGAAGANVLTF; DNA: TGCGCCAGCAGCCACATGCAGGGGGCGGCTGGGGCCAACGTCCTGACTTTC
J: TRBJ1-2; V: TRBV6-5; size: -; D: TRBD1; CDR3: CASSPGTGRYGYTF; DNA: TGTGCCAGCAGCCCCGGGACAGGCCGCTATGGCTACACCTTC
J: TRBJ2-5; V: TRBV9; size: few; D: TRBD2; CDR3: CASSRSISGRAGETQYF; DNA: TGTGCCAGCAGCCGTAGTATTAGCGGGAGGGCCGGAGAGACCCAGTACTTC
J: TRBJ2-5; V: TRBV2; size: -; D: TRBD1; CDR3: CATTGGASGAQYF; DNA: TGTGCCACCACAGGGGGCGCCAGCGGGGCCCAGTACTTC
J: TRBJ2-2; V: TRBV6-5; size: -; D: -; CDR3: CASSWGLNTGELFF; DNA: TGTGCCAGCAGTTGGGGACTGAACACCGGGGAGCTGTTTTTT
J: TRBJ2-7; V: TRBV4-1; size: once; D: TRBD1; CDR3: CASSQATGDSYEQYF; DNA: TGCGCCAGCAGCCAAGCGACAGGGGACAGCTACGAGCAGTACTTC
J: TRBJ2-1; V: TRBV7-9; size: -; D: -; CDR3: CASSPTSYNEQFF; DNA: TGTGCCAGCAGCCCCACTTCCTACAATGAGCAGTTCTTC
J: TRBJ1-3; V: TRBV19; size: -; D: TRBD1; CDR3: CASADRAGNTIYF; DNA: TGTGCCAGTGCCGACAGGGCTGGAAACACCATATATTTT
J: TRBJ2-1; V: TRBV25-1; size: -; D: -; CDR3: CASSVPGLYYNEQFF; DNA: TGTGCCAGCAGTGTTCCGGGACTTTACTACAATGAGCAGTTCTTC
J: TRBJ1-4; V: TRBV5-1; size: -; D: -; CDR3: CASSLVGSTTNEKLFF; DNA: TGCGCCAGCAGCTTGGTAGGGAGCACAACTAATGAAAAACTGTTTTTT
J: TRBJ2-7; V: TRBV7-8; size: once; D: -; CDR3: CASSVRRVLTYEQYF; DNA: TGTGCCAGCAGCGTCAGGAGAGTTTTAACCTACGAGCAGTACTTC
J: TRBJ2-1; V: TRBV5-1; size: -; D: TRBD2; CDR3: CASSLAVAGAYNEQFF; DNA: TGCGCCAGCAGCTTGGCCGTAGCGGGAGCCTACAATGAGCAGTTCTTC
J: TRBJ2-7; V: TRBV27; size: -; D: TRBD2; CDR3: CASNSGTSAALYF; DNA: TGTGCCAGCAACTCCGGGACTAGCGCTGCGTTGTACTTC
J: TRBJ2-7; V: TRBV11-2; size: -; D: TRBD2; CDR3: CASSPGLAGGGNEQYF; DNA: TGTGCCAGCAGCCCGGGACTAGCGGGAGGCGGTAACGAGCAGTACTTC
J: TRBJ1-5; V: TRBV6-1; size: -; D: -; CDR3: CASSSTGRVNQPQHF; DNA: TGTGCCAGCAGTTCCACCGGTCGGGTAAATCAGCCCCAGCATTTT
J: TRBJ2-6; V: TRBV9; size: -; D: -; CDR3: CASMGGSGANVLTF; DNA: TGTGCCAGCATGGGAGGCTCTGGGGCCAACGTCCTGACTTTC
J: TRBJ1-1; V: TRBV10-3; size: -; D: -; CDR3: CASEPDSHTEAFF; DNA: TGTGCCTCGGAACCCGACAGCCACACTGAAGCTTTCTTT
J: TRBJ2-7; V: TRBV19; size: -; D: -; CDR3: CARPPTYREQYF; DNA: TGTGCCAGACCGCCGACTTACCGCGAGCAGTACTTC
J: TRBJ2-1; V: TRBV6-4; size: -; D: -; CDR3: CATRVSLVNNEQFF; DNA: TGTGCCACCAGAGTCTCCCTAGTGAACAATGAGCAGTTCTTC
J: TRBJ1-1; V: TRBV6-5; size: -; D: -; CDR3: CASSKPGQEAFF; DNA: TGTGCCAGCAGCAAACCCGGACAGGAAGCTTTCTTT
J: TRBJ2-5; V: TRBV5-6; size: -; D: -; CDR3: CASSWGETQYF; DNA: TGTGCCAGCAGCTGGGGAGAGACCCAGTACTTC
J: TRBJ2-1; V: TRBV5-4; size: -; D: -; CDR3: CASSLFQRILHNEQFF; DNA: TGTGCCAGCAGCTTGTTCCAGCGTATTCTACACAATGAGCAGTTCTTC
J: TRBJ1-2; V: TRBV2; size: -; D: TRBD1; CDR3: CASNKGGVGYTF; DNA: TGTGCCAGCAATAAAGGGGGCGTTGGCTACACCTTC
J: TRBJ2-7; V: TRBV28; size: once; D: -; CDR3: CASMRQLLSEQYF; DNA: TGTGCCAGCATGAGACAGCTTCTAAGCGAGCAGTACTTC
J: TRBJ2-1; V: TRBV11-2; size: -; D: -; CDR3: CASSLDLSEQFF; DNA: TGTGCCAGCAGCTTAGATCTCAGCGAGCAGTTCTTC
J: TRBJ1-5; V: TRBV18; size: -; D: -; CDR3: CASSPFSLDSNQPQHF; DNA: TGTGCCAGCTCACCATTTTCTCTTGATAGCAATCAGCCCCAGCATTTT
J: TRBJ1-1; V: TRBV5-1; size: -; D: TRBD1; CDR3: CASSLQRTGDTEAFF; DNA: TGCGCCAGCAGCTTGCAAAGGACAGGGGACACTGAAGCTTTCTTT
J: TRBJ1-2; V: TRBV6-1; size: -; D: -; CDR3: CASSTRTDRNYGYTF; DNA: TGTGCCAGCAGTACCCGGACAGACCGTAACTATGGCTACACCTTC
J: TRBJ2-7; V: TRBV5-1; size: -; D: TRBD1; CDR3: CASSLGQGFVRSYEQYF; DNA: TGCGCCAGCAGCTTGGGACAGGGGTTCGTAAGGTCCTACGAGCAGTACTTC
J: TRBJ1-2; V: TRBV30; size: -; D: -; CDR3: CAYRSGHNYGYTF; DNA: TGTGCCTACCGCTCAGGGCATAACTATGGCTACACCTTC
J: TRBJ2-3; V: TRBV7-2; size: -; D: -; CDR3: CASSSPGRGSTYF; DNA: TGTGCCAGCAGCTCCCCCGGGCGGGGCTCCACGTATTTT